The next 15 T cell receptor beta chains were all read from a single sample in a study of blood T cell repertoires in COVID-19. Only in-frame clones appear in the TCRdb table, and some are missing; sequencing was by immunoSEQ multiplex PCR. The table shows roughly 150,000 clones, with around four fifths occurring only once. What was sequenced was peripheral blood. These receptors originate from a woman aged 70-85 years who had recovered from COVID-19.

This clone was picked up one time. The rearrangement uses TRBV5-4 and TRBJ1-1, with TRBD1 matching over 8 bases. From germline, CDR1 is SGHNT and CDR2 YYREEE (reference sequence). The V segment lost 2 bases and the J segment 0 bases; nucleotides outside the gene matches: 3. The CDR3 extends over 15 amino acids. This CDR3 is CASSLPGGLNTEAFF. The CDR3, as DNA: TGTGCCAGCAGCTTACCAGGGGGCTTGAACACTGAAGCTTTCTTT. Full variable domain (missing parts from reference TRBV5-4 and TRBJ1-1): ETGVTQSPTHLIKTRGQQVTLRCSSQSGHNTVSWYQQALGQGPQFIFQYYREEENGRGNFPPRFSGLQFPNYSSELNVNALELDDSALYLCASSLPGGLNTEAFFGQGTRLTVV.

The genes are TRBV11-2 and TRBJ1-6, with D tentatively TRBD1 (6 bases). Germline V gives CDR1 SGHAT, CDR2 FQNNGV. The CDR3 loop spans 15 amino acids. V was clipped by 5 bases and J by 7 bases, with 15 bases between them. Here the CDR3 DNA reads TGTGCCAGCAGCCCGCAGGACAGCCGGAATTCACCCCTCCACTTT. It yields the protein CASSPQDSRNSPLHF.

The chain recombines TRBV5-1 with TRBJ1-2, with a weak D call TRBD1 (5 bases). CDR1 is SGHRS and CDR2 is YFSETQ in the germline V gene. Trimming shortened V by 3 bases and J by 2 bases, and 14 bases separated the two germline ends. The CDR3 covers 15 residues. The CDR3 DNA follows: TGCGCCAGCAGCTGGAGGGGAGGGGAGAACTATGGCTACACCTTC. It codes for CASSWRGGENYGYTF.

The gene calls are TRBV10-3 and TRBJ2-3, with 7 bases fitting TRBD2. V shed 8 bases and J 2 bases; nucleotides not matched to a gene: 7. In germline, CDR1 is ENHRY, CDR2 SYGVKD. CDR3 length: 14 amino acids. The CDR3 nucleotides are TGTGCCATCCGGCGCGGGAGCAACACAGATACGCAGTATTTT. It yields the protein CAIRRGSNTDTQYF.

The chain has TRBV5-1 and TRBJ1-1; D not resolved. Germline CDR1 and CDR2: SGHRS and YFSETQ. Trimming took 4 bases from V and 0 from J, leaving 13 bases between them. This CDR3 is built from 15 residues. The CDR3 here is CASSPNTNLNTEAFF. The CDR3 bases are TGCGCCAGCAGCCCCAACACCAATCTGAACACTGAAGCTTTCTTT. The complete variable domain, with remaining parts taken from reference TRBV5-1 and TRBJ1-1, reads KAGVTQTPRYLIKTRGQQVTLSCSPISGHRSVSWYQQTPGQGLQFLFEYFSETQRNKGNFPGRFSGRQFSNSRSEMNVSTLELGDSALYLCASSPNTNLNTEAFFGQGTRLTVV.

This clone was picked up a small number of times. The J gene is TRBJ1-1, the V gene TRBV9; D not certain. The CDR3 covers 14 residues. Germline CDR1 SGDLS, CDR2 YYNGEE. V gave up 4 bases and J gave up 2 bases, with 12 bases separating them. CDR3 in DNA: TGTGCCAGCAGCTCTAGTTTGCTTAACACTGAAGCTTTCTTT. Translated, it gives CASSSSLLNTEAFF.

V is TRBV19 and J is TRBJ1-2; D not resolved. The CDR3 is made up of 12 amino acids. Trimming cost V 3 bases and J 4 bases, with 6 bases left between them. Germline V gives CDR1 LNHDA, CDR2 SQIVND (reference sequence). The CDR3 region is CASSIRGYGYTF. The CDR3 nucleotides read TGTGCCAGTAGTATCAGAGGCTATGGCTACACCTTC.

This clone was seen more than once but under ten times. The chain employs TRBV7-9 and TRBJ1-2; D not resolved. This CDR3 is 11 amino acids long. V gave up 5 bases and J gave up 8 bases, with 9 bases separating them. CDR1 is SEHNR, CDR2 FQNEAQ, per germline (reference sequence). The CDR3 DNA is TGTGCCAGCAGCCCCCAACGGGGCTACACCTTC. Amino acid sequence: CASSPQRGYTF.

This clone was seen only once. The CDR3 sequence: CASSPRDSNTEAFF. In nucleotides, the CDR3 is TGTGCCAGCAGCCCCAGGGACAGCAACACTGAAGCTTTCTTT. The chain recombines TRBV7-8 with TRBJ1-1; 7 bases align to TRBD1. The CDR3 extends over 14 amino acids. Per germline, CDR1 SGHVS and CDR2 FQNEAQ. The trim removed 5 bases at V and 2 bases at J, leaving 5 bases unmatched.

The V call is TRBV29-1, the J call TRBJ1-2; 7 bases fit TRBD1. The junction had 4 bases not matched to a gene; V was cut back by 4 bases and J by 8 bases. Germline CDR1 is SQVTM and CDR2 is ANQGSEA. The CDR3 loop spans 11 amino acids. CDR3 sequence: CSVVAGGGYTF. CDR3 coding DNA: TGCAGCGTTGTGGCAGGGGGAGGCTACACCTTC.

The chain carries TRBV15 and TRBJ1-2; D not resolved. CDR3 length: 12 residues. V shed 1 base and J shed 6 bases, with 6 bases lying between them. Per the germline V gene, CDR1 is LNHNV and CDR2 is YYDKDF (reference sequence). CDR3 bases: TGTGCCACCAGCAGAGGTCGGGATGGCTACACCTTC. Its translation is CATSRGRDGYTF.

This chain connects TRBV3-1 (or the pseudogene TRBV3-2) to TRBJ1-2, with a weak D call TRBD1 (6 bases). Per the germline V gene, CDR1 is LGHDT and CDR2 is YNNKEL (reference sequence). This CDR3 contains 14 residues. V lost 4 bases and J lost 7, with 16 bases in between. CDR3 protein: CASSRGGASGGYTF. CDR3 sequence (DNA): TGTGCCAGCAGCCGGGGGGGCGCGTCGGGTGGCTACACCTTC.

The chain combines TRBV6-5 with TRBJ1-2, with 8 bases matching TRBD1. The CDR3 extends over 14 amino acids. Germline V CDR1 and CDR2: MNHEY, SVGAGI. V trimming: 6 bases; J trimming: 3 bases; junction bases outside the gene matches: 6. The CDR3 DNA is TGTGCCAGCAGGGTGGACAGGGAGTACTATGGCTACACCTTC. Residues: CASRVDREYYGYTF.

The chain recombines TRBV3-1 (or the pseudogene TRBV3-2) with TRBJ1-1; D gene uncertain. The V gene lost 4 bases and the J gene lost 0 bases, with 6 bases spanning the gap. The CDR3 contains 13 residues. The germline V gene encodes CDR1 LGHDT and CDR2 YNNKEL (reference sequence). In DNA form, the CDR3 reads TGTGCCAGCAGCCCTCAGATGAACACTGAAGCTTTCTTT. Amino acids: CASSPQMNTEAFF.

The count of this clone is one. CDR3 protein: CASSQGTGLSLHF. The CDR3 DNA reads TGTGCCAGCAGCCAGGGGACAGGTCTTTCCCTCCACTTT. The chain is built from TRBV6-5 and TRBJ1-6, with TRBD1 identical over 8 bases. After removal of 6 bases from V and 14 bases from J, the junction contained 9 bases not matched to a gene. Germline assignment: CDR1 MNHEY and CDR2 SVGAGI. CDR3 length: 13 residues.